The 19 T cell receptor beta chains below come from one sample, sequenced in a study of CD8 T cells in Susac syndrome. RNA was extracted with the RNeasy kit, and a quantity of about 0.45 to 1 ug was reverse transcribed using random hexamers. TCRdb used MiXCR to reprocess the immunoSEQ multiplex PCR reads, holding one entry per CDR3 protein. Found here are some 200,000 distinct CDR3 sequences, roughly nine tenths of them singletons; the top ten hold around 0.085%. Sequencing used CD4+ T cells from PBMCs. Source of these receptors: a human donor with Susac syndrome.

This rearrangement joins TRBV6-4 to TRBJ1-1, with D uncertain. V lost 0 bases, J lost 0 bases, and 5 bases lay in between. The CDR3 has 14 amino acids. Germline V gene sequence: CDR1 MRHNA, CDR2 SNTAGT. The chain's CDR3 is CASSDSAMNTEAFF. CDR3 DNA: TGTGCCAGCAGTGACTCAGCCATGAACACTGAAGCTTTCTTT.

This chain links TRBV20-1 with TRBJ2-1, with D hard to call. Trimming stripped 1 base from V and 0 bases from J, with 13 bases between. The CDR3 totals 16 residues. CDR1 is DFQATT, CDR2 SNEGSKA, per germline (reference sequence). The CDR3 nucleotides are TGCAGTGCTAGAGGCTTCGTCCCAGGCTCCTACAATGAGCAGTTCTTC. Translation: CSARGFVPGSYNEQFF.

The chain is built from TRBV5-1 and TRBJ1-1; weak D call: TRBD1 (5 bases). CDR1 and CDR2 (germline): SGHRS, YFSETQ. The CDR3 sequence is 13 residues long. Trimming removed 2 bases at V and 6 bases at J, with 11 bases between. CDR3 in amino acids: CASSLPGVPEAFF. The CDR3 bases are TGCGCCAGCAGCTTACCGGGGGTCCCTGAAGCTTTCTTT.

Details on this clonotype: The CDR3 carries no conserved terminal phenylalanine or tryptophan, so it likely arises from a read error. The DNA is omitted, as the CDR3 cannot be located on it reliably, and the CDR3 follows TCRdb's listing. CDR3: CASSVWGTLSRL. V is TRBV2 and J is TRBJ2-7; the table's TRBD2 call for D was not verified on the DNA. Germline assignment: CDR1 SNHLY and CDR2 FYNNEI. A total of 12 residues make up the CDR3, ends included.

The rearrangement links TRBV5-6 to TRBJ2-2, with D possibly TRBD2 on 5 matching bases. The CDR3 runs 17 residues. V gave up 4 bases and J gave up 6 bases, with 22 bases separating them. Germline CDR1 is SGHDT and CDR2 is YYEEEE. CDR3 amino acids: CASSPEPGLRTAGELFF. CDR3 nucleotide sequence: TGTGCCAGCAGCCCCGAACCCGGACTCCGAACGGCCGGGGAGCTGTTTTTT.

The rearrangement uses TRBV7-2 and TRBJ1-2, with no clear D. The CDR3 spans 14 residues. Trimming left V 1 base short and J 5 bases short, with 11 bases between. From germline, CDR1 is SGHTA and CDR2 FQGNSA. The DNA for the CDR3 is TGTGCCAGCAGCTTAGGAGGGAAACCTTATGGCTACACCTTC. The encoded protein is CASSLGGKPYGYTF.

The CDR3 nucleotides read TGTGCCAGCAGCTCTGGGCGGTACGCTGAAGCTTTCTTT. Translating gives CASSSGRYAEAFF. The chain carries TRBV7-9 and TRBJ1-1; D ambiguous. The germline V gene encodes CDR1 SEHNR and CDR2 FQNEAQ (reference sequence). This CDR3 spans 13 amino acids. Trimming removed 4 bases at V and 6 bases at J, with 12 bases between.

The rearrangement joins TRBV2 to TRBJ1-5; unclear D gene. The CDR3 totals 14 residues. Trimming took 2 bases from V and 6 from J, leaving 11 bases between them. The germline gives CDR1 SNHLY, CDR2 FYNNEI. CDR3 sequence reads: CASSENAAAQPQHF. For the CDR3, the DNA is TGTGCCAGCAGTGAAAACGCGGCGGCTCAGCCCCAGCATTTT.

The sample holds a few counts of this clonotype. The CDR3 DNA sequence: TGCGCCAGCAGCTTGGGAGGTGCTAGCACAGATACGCAGTATTTT. The encoded protein is CASSLGGASTDTQYF. The chain links TRBV5-1 to TRBJ2-3; D ambiguous. This CDR3 comprises 15 residues. The V gene's germline CDR1 is SGHRS and CDR2 YFSETQ. V lost 0 bases and J 0 bases, leaving 8 bases between the germline ends.

This chain connects TRBV7-9 to TRBJ1-3; no firm D call. The CDR3 has 13 residues. The V end was cut by 3 bases, the J end by 6 bases, with 9 bases between. Germline-derived CDR1 and CDR2 are SEHNR and FQNEAQ (reference sequence). The CDR3 here is CASSFDGENTIYF. Written as DNA, the CDR3 is TGTGCCAGCAGCTTCGACGGGGAAAACACCATATATTTT.

The chain is built from TRBV25-1 and TRBJ2-7, with TRBD1 as a possible D gene (6 bases). This CDR3 comprises 13 residues. CDR1 MGHDK and CDR2 SYGVNS come from the germline V gene. The V gene lost 7 bases and the J gene lost 3 bases, with 13 bases spanning the gap. CDR3 residues: CASTDDRNYEQYF. The CDR3 region has the DNA TGTGCCAGCACCGATGACAGGAACTACGAGCAGTACTTC.

In its sample, this clonotype was seen once. The chain has TRBV5-1 and TRBJ2-1, with no clear D. The CDR3 extends over 12 amino acids. The germline V gene encodes CDR1 SGHRS and CDR2 YFSETQ. V shed 5 bases and J shed 8 bases, with 11 bases lying between them. The CDR3 DNA follows: TGCGCCAGCAGAGTAGATTCATATGAGCAGTTCTTC. Amino acid sequence: CASRVDSYEQFF.

The gene calls are TRBV11-2 and TRBJ1-5, with unresolved D. CDR1 SGHAT and CDR2 FQNNGV come from the germline V gene. Trimming pared 6 bases from V and 5 bases from J, leaving 5 bases between. This CDR3 spans 11 amino acids. In DNA form, the CDR3 reads TGTGCCAGCAGGACCTATCAGCCCCAGCATTTT. This sequence encodes CASRTYQPQHF. The full variable domain, completed using reference TRBV11-2 and TRBJ1-5, is EAGVAQSPRYKIIEKRQSVAFWCNPISGHATLYWYQQILGQGPKLLIQFQNNGVVDDSQLPKDRFSAERLKGVDSTLKIQPAKLEDSAVYLCASRTYQPQHFGDGTRLSIL.

The chain carries TRBV5-4 and TRBJ2-6; 9 bases map to TRBD1. Germline assignment: CDR1 SGHNT and CDR2 YYREEE (reference sequence). The CDR3 spans 17 residues. V shed 2 bases, J shed 1 base, and the junction held 4 bases outside the gene matches. CDR3 bases: TGTGCCAGCAGCTTCGGGGGACAGGGATCTGGGGCCAACGTCCTGACTTTC. Translated, it gives CASSFGGQGSGANVLTF.

V is TRBV9 and J is TRBJ1-1, with no clear D. Trimming took 0 bases from V and 4 from J, leaving 10 bases between them. The CDR3 is 14 residues long. The germline V gene has CDR1 SGDLS and CDR2 YYNGEE. CDR3 DNA sequence: TGTGCCAGCAGCGTAGAACCGGTAGTCACTGAAGCTTTCTTT. It translates to CASSVEPVVTEAFF.

This chain connects TRBV20-1 to TRBJ2-7, with a weak D call TRBD2 (5 bases). This CDR3 has 16 residues. Germline V gene sequence: CDR1 DFQATT, CDR2 SNEGSKA (reference sequence). V was shortened by 3 bases and J by 0 bases, with 18 bases between the two germline ends. The CDR3 sequence is CSASPPASSFSYEQYF. The CDR3 nucleotides read TGCAGTGCTAGTCCCCCGGCGTCTAGCTTCTCCTACGAGCAGTACTTC.

This clonotype occurred once. CDR3 nucleotides: TGCGCCAGCAGCCAAGAGGCCAGGACCCAGACCTCCTACGAGCAGTACTTC. It codes for CASSQEARTQTSYEQYF. The V and J genes are TRBV4-1 and TRBJ2-7; D not certain. The germline gives CDR1 MGHRA, CDR2 YSYEKL. V was cut by 0 bases and J by 0 bases, with 15 bases left in between. CDR3 length equals 17 residues.

This chain uses TRBV11-2 with TRBJ2-1; D possibly corresponds to TRBD1 (6 bases). The CDR3 runs 12 residues. The germline CDR1 and CDR2 sequences are SGHAT and FQNNGV. Deletions cut 5 bases from V and 12 bases from J, with 14 bases between. The CDR3 DNA reads TGTGCCAGCAGCCCACAGGGAAGTGGGCAGTTCTTC. This sequence encodes CASSPQGSGQFF.

The rearrangement uses TRBV27 and TRBJ1-3; TRBD1 is a possible D gene (5 bases). This CDR3 region has 15 residues. The germline gives CDR1 MNHEY, CDR2 SMNVEV (reference sequence). Trimming pared 8 bases from V and 0 bases from J, leaving 14 bases between. The CDR3 here is CASGAARGSGNTIYF. CDR3 DNA sequence: TGTGCCAGCGGGGCCGCAAGAGGCTCTGGAAACACCATATATTTT.